This entry features one TCR beta chain sequence. The sample holds a few counts of this clone. No cognate antigen has been identified for it. No much larger clonotype is one base removed from it; base qualities were not supplied. Including the terminal cysteine and phenylalanine, the CDR3 comprises 13 residues. Just CDR3 DNA is preserved here, 39 bases in frame from base 1. A distance of 11 bases separates the germline ends of V and J, which lose 6 bases and 1 base respectively. The germline V gene specifies SQVTM as CDR1 and ANQGSEA as CDR2. Healthy HIV-negative adults with no recently reported acute infections or vaccinations were included as donors. Only Caucasian adults living in Nashville, Tennessee, USA were represented among the donors. For unsorted samples, some 90 million PBMCs were counted, and genomic DNA was extracted using the QIAamp DNA Blood Mini kit. Blood was collected by leukapheresis, and PBMCs were isolated by Ficoll-Histopaque density gradient centrifugation and then cryopreserved in liquid nitrogen vapor phase.

This sample is part of a study of shared clonotypes between healthy human individuals (dated by TCRdb to 2020 to 2022). Context from the whole study: The cohort included three men and a couple of women between 18 and 49 years of age. Blood TCR repertoires of about five healthy adults were deeply sequenced to estimate repertoire size and the extent of clonotype sharing between individuals. Different laboratories and diverse techniques were used to prepare libraries and sequence TCR repertoires, to increase sequencing depth and limit assay-specific biases. Per donor, leukapheresis produced somewhere between about 0.94 and 9 billion PBMCs. Here is what the overall study found, with its caveats: Based on pairwise subsampling, the degree of clonotype sharing among donors was expected to be affected by sequencing depth. Sampling was limited to blood, and TCR repertoires in tissue likely differ from TCR repertoires in blood. Because the study included only a small number of donors, the genetic and exposure-history diversity represented was limited.

TCR CDR3 regions were amplified from genomic DNA by multiplex PCR using the deep immunoSEQ assay. Extracted genomic DNA from each cell subset was spread evenly across all wells of several immunoSEQ 96-well plates, with each plate serving as a replicate. For unsorted PBMC, 300 to 350 ng genomic DNA, equal to about 29,000 T cell genomes, was loaded into each replicate PCR. Ten immunoSEQ deep assay plates were used to sequence the unsorted PBMC genomic DNA. The purified libraries were quantified using a Qubit 3.0 fluorometer, sized with a Bioanalyzer 2100, and then quantified again using the KAPA Library Quantification kit. A separate single-read 150-cycle Illumina NextSeq 550 flow cell was used to sequence each immunoSEQ 96-well plate. The study's own analysis went as follows. Because the immunoSEQ output included only junctional sequences and no quality scores, the filtering could not be the same as the filtering used for full-length reads. To assign V/J genes and CDR3, sequences were annotated against IMGT germline references using PyIR, a Python wrapper for IgBLAST v1.9. Any read was removed if the V/J assignment was weak (E-value above 1e-6), the CDR3 was missing, or the read contained stop codons, out-of-frame junctions, or ambiguous translated residues. V3J clonotypes were defined as sequences sharing the same inferred V gene, J gene, and CDR3 amino acid sequence. Percentage overlap between repertoires was calculated by dividing the number of shared unique clonotypes by the size of the smaller repertoire. Richness of each repertoire was evaluated using RTK rarefaction, the Chao1 estimator, and Recon v2.1 estimates of unobserved clonotypes. TCRdb provides this immuneACCESS table in a form limited to in-frame rearrangements. Some clones are lacking; in checked studies, under half of them reflect an unresolved V gene, and why the rest are absent is not known. Clonal size and the V and J genes are those of that table, whereas D and trimming came from the DNA. Here the sample has 550,000 to 600,000 clones; roughly four fifths occur a single time. The ten top clones hold 12% of the sample.

This chain is built from TRBV29-1 and TRBJ2-3, and the D gene may be TRBD1, 5 bases matching. Sequencing was performed on PBMCs. The receptor was isolated from a woman aged 40 to 49 in good health. Some clones in this sample may be carry-over from other donors' samples. CDR3 protein: CSVRVGGTDTQYF. The nucleotide sequence is given as TGCAGCGTCAGGGTTGGGGGCACAGATACGCAGTATTTT.